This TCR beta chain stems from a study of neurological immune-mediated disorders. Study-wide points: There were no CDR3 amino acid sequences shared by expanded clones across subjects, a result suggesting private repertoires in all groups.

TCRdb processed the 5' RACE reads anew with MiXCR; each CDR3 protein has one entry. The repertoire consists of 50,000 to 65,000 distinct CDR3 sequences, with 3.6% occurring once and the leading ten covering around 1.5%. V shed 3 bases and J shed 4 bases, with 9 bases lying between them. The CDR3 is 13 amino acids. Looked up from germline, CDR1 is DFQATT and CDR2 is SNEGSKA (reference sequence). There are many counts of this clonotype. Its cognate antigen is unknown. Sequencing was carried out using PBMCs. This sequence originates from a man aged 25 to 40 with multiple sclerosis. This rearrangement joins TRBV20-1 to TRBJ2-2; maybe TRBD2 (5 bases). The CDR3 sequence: CSASLAGTGELFF. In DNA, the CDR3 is TGCAGTGCTAGTCTAGCAGGCACCGGGGAGCTGTTTTTT.